These 29 T cell receptor beta chains were sequenced from one sample in a study of monozygotic twins with inflammatory bowel disease. One entry per CDR3 protein, without DNA, is what TCRdb gives after re-calling the 5' RACE reads. The sample spans 70,000 to 95,000 distinct CDR3 sequences; the ten largest clones claim about 7.4%. Sequences were obtained from blood. These receptors originate from a human donor with ulcerative colitis or Crohn's disease, or a healthy co-twin of an affected twin (not recorded which).

CDR3: CASRSGTWDSPLHF. V gene TRBV6-1 combines with J gene TRBJ1-6; as DNA is missing, the TRBD1 call by TCRdb cannot be tested. From germline, CDR1 is MNHNS and CDR2 SASEGT. The CDR3 runs 14 residues.

The V call is TRBV20-1, the J call TRBJ2-3; TCRdb picks TRBD1, but there is no DNA to check that call. Germline loops: CDR1 DFQATT, CDR2 SNEGSKA (reference sequence). CDR3 length: 16 residues. The CDR3 protein is CSARRGGTGGIDTQYF.

The V gene is TRBV5-1, the J gene TRBJ1-1; no DNA is available, so the TRBD1 call from TCRdb remains unchecked. The germline CDR1 and CDR2 sequences are SGHRS and YFSETQ. The CDR3 loop spans 19 amino acids. This CDR3 reads CASSLGVTPKTGTRAKAFF.

The J gene is TRBJ1-3, the V gene TRBV7-9. This CDR3 has 12 residues. CDR1 and CDR2 from the germline V gene are SEHNR and FQNEAQ (reference sequence). CDR3 sequence: CASSFNRNTIYF.

V and J are TRBV19 and TRBJ2-1; checking the TCRdb D call of TRBD1 is not possible without DNA. The CDR3 is 16 residues long. Germline CDR1 reads LNHDA; CDR2 reads SQIVND (reference sequence). CDR3: CASSINFRTGYNEQFF.

The genes are TRBV7-2 and TRBJ1-5. This CDR3 comprises 14 residues. Germline CDR1 is SGHTA and CDR2 is FQGNSA. CDR3 amino acids: CASSRTPGNQPQHF.

The chain recombines TRBV3-1 with TRBJ2-2; TCRdb reports TRBD2, a call that lacks DNA to check it against. Germline CDR1 and CDR2: LGHDT and YNNKEL (reference sequence). The CDR3 is 21 residues long. CDR3 in amino acids: CASSQGLVSASGGPNTGELFF. The variable domain in full, with the rest retrieved from reference TRBV3-1 and TRBJ2-2, is DTAVSQTPKYLVTQMGNDKSIKCEQNLGHDTMYWYKQDSKKFLKIMFSYNNKELIINETVPNRFSPKSPDKAHLNLHINSLELGDSAVYFCASSQGLVSASGGPNTGELFFGEGSRLTVL.

The chain recombines TRBV5-1 with TRBJ1-1. CDR3 length: 12 amino acids. Germline V CDR1 and CDR2: SGHRS, YFSETQ. The CDR3 is CASSSGPREAFF.

The chain employs TRBV7-2 and TRBJ2-2; there is no DNA to check the TCRdb D call of TRBD1. The CDR3 consists of 16 residues. Germline CDR1 and CDR2: SGHTA and FQGNSA. The CDR3 region is CASSLVRGRWTGELFF.

This chain joins TRBV4-1 and TRBJ2-7; the TCRdb call, TRBD1, lacks DNA for checking. The CDR3 extends over 16 amino acids. The germline CDR1 and CDR2 sequences are MGHRA and YSYEKL. CDR3 amino acids: CASSQGGTGDTYEQYF.

The rearrangement links TRBV29-1 to TRBJ2-2. The CDR3 loop spans 14 amino acids. CDR1 and CDR2 from the germline V gene are SQVTM and ANQGSEA. This CDR3 is CSVTGFANTGELFF.

V gene TRBV20-1 combines with J gene TRBJ2-5; the TCRdb call, TRBD2, lacks DNA for checking. The length of the CDR3 is 14 residues. Germline CDR1 reads DFQATT; CDR2 reads SNEGSKA (reference sequence). The CDR3 protein is CSARDRRGGETQYF.

The chain employs TRBV6-1 and TRBJ1-3. CDR3 length: 16 residues. Germline assignment: CDR1 MNHNS and CDR2 SASEGT. CDR3 sequence: CASSPRVGFSGNTIYF.

The gene calls are TRBV7-9 and TRBJ1-4; TCRdb's assignment of TRBD1 cannot be checked, as there is no DNA. The CDR3 length is 15 residues. Per germline, CDR1 SEHNR and CDR2 FQNEAQ (reference sequence). CDR3 loop: CASSPGEAWGEKLFF.

The rearrangement uses TRBV12-3 or TRBV12-4 and TRBJ1-2. The CDR3 runs to 13 residues. The CDR3 here is CASSPNKNYGYTF.

The chain is built from TRBV24-1 and TRBJ2-5; TCRdb gives TRBD2 as the D gene, but with no DNA this cannot be confirmed. The CDR3 length is 13 residues. The V gene's germline CDR1 is KGHDR and CDR2 SFDVKD. The CDR3 here is CATQLANQETQYF.

The chain uses TRBV6-5 and TRBJ2-7. The CDR3 spans 15 residues. Germline values: CDR1 MNHEY, CDR2 SVGAGI. CDR3 region: CASSYGGVSSYEQYF.

This chain uses TRBV5-6 with TRBJ2-1. The CDR3 has 13 amino acids. In germline, CDR1 is SGHDT, CDR2 YYEEEE. CDR3 loop: CASSLGGTNEQFF.

This rearrangement joins TRBV7-9 to TRBJ1-6; there is no DNA to check the TCRdb D call of TRBD1. CDR1 and CDR2 from the germline V gene are SEHNR and FQNEAQ (reference sequence). This CDR3 has 15 amino acids. CDR3 region: CASSLSGQGNSPLHF.

The chain couples TRBV20-1 to TRBJ2-5; the TCRdb D gene call, TRBD2, has no DNA to confirm it. The length of the CDR3 is 12 residues. The germline gives CDR1 DFQATT, CDR2 SNEGSKA (reference sequence). The CDR3: CSLAGIQETQYF.

This rearrangement joins TRBV7-8 to TRBJ1-1; without DNA, the TCRdb call of TRBD1 cannot be checked. This CDR3 is built from 15 residues. Germline V gives CDR1 SGHVS, CDR2 FQNEAQ. CDR3 sequence: CASSAGTPDGTEAFF.

The V gene is TRBV5-1, the J gene TRBJ1-6. The CDR3 length is 12 residues. The germline gives CDR1 SGHRS, CDR2 YFSETQ. CDR3 residues: CASTSGDSPLHF.

The CDR3 loop reads CASPVPWGTEAFF. V and J are TRBV2 and TRBJ1-1. Looked up from germline, CDR1 is SNHLY and CDR2 is FYNNEI. The length of the CDR3 is 13 residues. Together with reference TRBV2 and TRBJ1-1, the CDR3 gives the full variable domain: EPEVTQTPSHQVTQMGQEVILRCVPISNHLYFYWYRQILGQKVEFLVSFYNNEISEKSEIFDDQFSVERPDGSNFTLKIRSTKLEDSAMYFCASPVPWGTEAFFGQGTRLTVV.

This rearrangement joins TRBV5-6 to TRBJ2-7; TCRdb gives TRBD1 as the D gene, but with no DNA this cannot be confirmed. This CDR3 has 14 residues. Germline CDR1 reads SGHDT; CDR2 reads YYEEEE. The CDR3 protein is CASSRTGDTYEQYF.

V gene TRBV10-3 combines with J gene TRBJ1-2; without DNA, the TCRdb call of TRBD1 cannot be checked. The germline CDR1 and CDR2 sequences are ENHRY and SYGVKD. The CDR3 totals 14 residues. The CDR3 region is CAISGGANGYGYTF.

This chain connects TRBV11-2 to TRBJ2-1; TCRdb lists TRBD2, though no DNA is available to test this call. The germline V gene encodes CDR1 SGHAT and CDR2 FQNNGV. The CDR3 runs 17 residues. The CDR3 region is CASSMAGTSGGHNEQFF.

The chain joins TRBV12-3 or TRBV12-4 to TRBJ2-1; TCRdb's D gene call, TRBD2, goes unchecked for lack of DNA. CDR3 length equals 16 residues. The CDR3 sequence is CASSKLAASSYNEQFF.

This rearrangement joins TRBV7-2 to TRBJ2-7; TCRdb selects TRBD2, and the lack of DNA leaves this call unchecked. The CDR3 consists of 14 residues. Germline V CDR1 and CDR2: SGHTA, FQGNSA. The CDR3 sequence is CASSLGPSYYEQYF.

The chain combines TRBV5-1 with TRBJ2-7. Per the germline V gene, CDR1 is SGHRS and CDR2 is YFSETQ. The length of the CDR3 is 13 residues. CDR3 sequence: CASSKDWTYEQYF.